This T cell receptor (beta chain) was captured in a study of technical replicates of blood from a handful of donors. Sequencing used immunoSEQ multiplex PCR; TCRdb keeps in-frame clones, though not all of them. The table shows more than 65,000 clones, with 95% to 96% occurring only once. The junction had 7 bases not matched to a gene; V was cut back by 7 bases and J by 7 bases. CDR3 length equals 15 residues. CDR1 is KGHSH, CDR2 LQKENI, per germline. The chain employs TRBV18 and TRBJ2-1, with 13 bases that match TRBD2. The receptor was derived from a human donor in good health. Sequences were obtained from T cells isolated from PBMCs. The CDR3 reads CASFSGLAGQNEQFF. CDR3 sequence (DNA): TGTGCCAGCTTCTCGGGACTAGCGGGACAAAATGAGCAGTTCTTC.